These T cell receptor beta chains were read from a single sample in a study of cytomegalovirus exposure and HLA in healthy donors. The protocol was immunoSEQ multiplex PCR, while the TCRdb copy is restricted to in-frame clones and leaves out a portion. The data hold 35,000 to 45,000 clones, with about four fifths observed a single time. Sequenced: PBMCs. These receptors were collected from a woman aged 40 to 49 in good health and CMV-seronegative. CDR3s include the opening cysteine and the closing phenylalanine or tryptophan. A D gene is named only where the DNA matches it firmly. Size values are once, few and many counts, or a class for expanded clones, and some rows have none.

size	V	D	J	CDR3	DNA
few	TRBV5-1	TRBD1	TRBJ2-3	CASSFGQDKDTQYF	TGCGCCAGCAGCTTTGGACAGGATAAAGATACGCAGTATTTT
-	TRBV18	-	TRBJ1-1	CASSPKAGTTEAFF	TGTGCCAGCTCACCAAAGGCAGGGACTACTGAAGCTTTCTTT
-	TRBV6-1	-	TRBJ2-2	CASSGQHGDTGELFF	TGTGCCAGCAGTGGACAGCATGGGGACACCGGGGAGCTGTTTTTT
few	TRBV4-3	TRBD1	TRBJ1-2	CASSQVRDSYGYTF	TGCGCCAGCAGCCAAGTGCGGGACAGCTATGGCTACACCTTC
-	TRBV5-8	TRBD1	TRBJ1-5	CASSPTGTGNQPQHF	TGTGCCAGCAGCCCGACCGGGACAGGTAATCAGCCCCAGCATTTT
-	TRBV19	-	TRBJ1-4	CASSGPGRGKLFF	TGTGCCAGTAGTGGGCCAGGGCGCGGCAAACTGTTTTTT
once	TRBV5-4	-	TRBJ1-1	CASSQDWNTEAFF	TGTGCCAGCAGCCAGGACTGGAACACTGAAGCTTTCTTT
-	TRBV18	TRBD1	TRBJ2-1	CASSPGTGYNEQFF	TGTGCCAGCTCACCAGGGACAGGGTACAATGAGCAGTTCTTC
-	TRBV5-1	TRBD1	TRBJ1-4	CASSLGTATNEKLFF	TGCGCCAGCAGCTTAGGGACAGCAACTAATGAAAAACTGTTTTTT
-	TRBV6-5	-	TRBJ1-5	CASSYGLGQPQHF	TGTGCCAGCAGTTACGGACTGGGACAGCCCCAGCATTTT
-	TRBV6-5	TRBD1	TRBJ1-2	CASGPQGEDYTF	TGTGCCAGCGGACCACAGGGGGAGGACTACACCTTC
-	TRBV7-8	TRBD2	TRBJ2-4	CASSLEALGLGDIQYF	TGTGCCAGCAGCTTAGAAGCCCTGGGACTAGGGGACATTCAGTACTTC
-	TRBV5-1	-	TRBJ1-1	CASSSYREHWAMNTEAFF	TGCGCCAGCAGCTCCTACAGGGAGCACTGGGCAATGAACACTGAAGCTTTCTTT
-	TRBV10-2	TRBD1	TRBJ1-5	CASKGTDYQPQHF	TGCGCCAGCAAAGGGACAGACTATCAGCCCCAGCATTTT
-	TRBV5-8	-	TRBJ1-5	CASSSGTYSNQPQHF	TGTGCCAGCAGCTCGGGGACTTATAGCAATCAGCCCCAGCATTTT
-	TRBV6-1	TRBD1	TRBJ1-5	CASSEGRPQGVQPQHF	TGTGCCAGCAGTGAAGGGAGACCACAGGGGGTACAGCCCCAGCATTTT
-	TRBV5-1	-	TRBJ1-4	CASSPGSATNEKLFF	TGCGCCAGCAGCCCGGGGTCCGCAACTAATGAAAAACTGTTTTTT